A single sample gave rise to the 29 T cell receptor beta chains below, sequenced in a study of blood T cell repertoires in COVID-19. TCRdb's table, derived via immunoSEQ multiplex PCR, lists solely in-frame clones and lacks some. The repertoire holds 110,000 to 150,000 clones, with more than 75% as singletons. Input material: peripheral blood. Source of these receptors: a man in his sixties with acute or convalescent COVID-19.

The chain links TRBV19 to TRBJ2-3; D unresolved. There are 13 residues in the CDR3. V was clipped by 8 bases and J by 0 bases, with 9 bases between them. CDR1 and CDR2 from the germline V gene are LNHDA and SQIVND (reference sequence). This chain's CDR3 is CASRLTSTDTQYF. The CDR3 region has the DNA TGTGCCAGTCGGTTGACTAGCACAGATACGCAGTATTTT.

V is TRBV5-1 and J is TRBJ2-5, with 15 bases matching TRBD2. V dropped 4 bases and J dropped 4; count of bases not matched to a gene: 5. The germline V gene encodes CDR1 SGHRS and CDR2 YFSETQ. This CDR3 is built from 16 residues. The CDR3 reads CASSGTSGRKGETQYF. CDR3 nucleotides: TGCGCCAGCAGCGGGACTAGCGGGAGGAAGGGAGAGACCCAGTACTTC.

This clone was seen more than once but under ten times. This chain links TRBV5-4 with TRBJ1-1; 9 bases are shared with TRBD1. V trimming: 4 bases; J trimming: 6 bases; junction bases outside the gene matches: 4. Germline loops: CDR1 SGHNT, CDR2 YYREEE (reference sequence). The CDR3 totals 13 residues. The CDR3: CASSTTGGAEAFF. CDR3 bases: TGTGCCAGCAGCACTACAGGGGGCGCTGAAGCTTTCTTT.

A few counts support this clone. The chain employs TRBV12-3 or TRBV12-4 and TRBJ1-3; D not certain. Trimming pared 5 bases from V and 0 bases from J, leaving 5 bases between. The CDR3 is 13 residues long. As DNA, the CDR3 is TGTGCCAGCAGTCCAGACTCTGGAAACACCATATATTTT. It specifies CASSPDSGNTIYF.

The chain uses TRBV18 and TRBJ2-7; TRBD2 is a possible D gene (6 bases). V gave up 2 bases and J gave up 5 bases, with 13 bases separating them. This CDR3 is 14 amino acids long. In germline, CDR1 is KGHSH, CDR2 LQKENI. This CDR3 is CASSPVSGGDEQYF. The CDR3 nucleotides are TGTGCCAGCTCACCAGTTTCCGGGGGAGACGAGCAGTACTTC.

In regard to this clone: In the same sample, other DNA sequences code for this CDR3. V gene TRBV27 combines with J gene TRBJ2-3; tentatively, D is TRBD2 (5 bases). Germline CDR1 is MNHEY and CDR2 is SMNVEV (reference sequence). V lost 8 bases, J lost 2 bases, and 11 bases lay in between. The CDR3 covers 13 residues. CDR3 DNA sequence: TGTGCCAGCTCCCTCGGGGACACAGATACGCAGTATTTT. Translation gives CASSLGDTDTQYF.

This clone was counted once. V usage is TRBV28 and J usage is TRBJ2-7; no reliable D call. This CDR3 is built from 14 residues. CDR1 and CDR2 (germline): MDHEN, SYDVKM. The ends were cut back, 3 bases at V and 0 bases at J, with 9 bases in the middle. In DNA form, the CDR3 reads TGTGCCAGCAGTTTGTGGCCTAGCTCCTACGAGCAGTACTTC. As protein: CASSLWPSSYEQYF.

CDR3 in DNA: TGTGCCAGCAGCCATGAAGGACTAGCGGGATTTGGAAACATTCAGTACTTC. This encodes CASSHEGLAGFGNIQYF. The gene calls are TRBV3-1 (or the pseudogene TRBV3-2) and TRBJ2-4; 12 bases align to TRBD2. This CDR3 is 17 amino acids long. Germline loops: CDR1 LGHDT, CDR2 YNNKEL (reference sequence). The ends lost 3 bases at V and 6 bases at J; junction bases unmatched: 9.

As DNA, the CDR3 is TGCGCCAGCAGCCAAGCCTTAGCCCGCAGCACAGATACGCAGTATTTT. Translated, it gives CASSQALARSTDTQYF. J is TRBJ2-3 and V is TRBV4-1, with D unresolved. The V gene's germline CDR1 is MGHRA and CDR2 YSYEKL. V lost 1 base, J lost 0 bases, and 11 bases lay in between. This CDR3 spans 16 amino acids.

The chain couples TRBV5-1 to TRBJ1-6, with 7 nucleotides matching TRBD1. Germline V lookup: CDR1 SGHRS, CDR2 YFSETQ. The CDR3 totals 14 residues. Trimming removed 0 bases from V and 7 bases from J; junction bases left unmatched: 1. The CDR3 spells CASSLGQGNSPLHF. The CDR3 coding sequence is TGCGCCAGCAGCTTGGGACAGGGCAATTCACCCCTCCACTTT.

The J gene is TRBJ2-7, the V gene TRBV7-8; tentative D call: TRBD2 (6 bases). The CDR3 is made up of 15 amino acids. V was clipped by 5 bases and J by 2 bases, with 16 bases between them. The germline gives CDR1 SGHVS, CDR2 FQNEAQ. CDR3 nucleotide sequence: TGTGCCAGCAGCACCCCGGGTAGCGGAGCCTACGAGCAGTACTTC. It is translated as CASSTPGSGAYEQYF.

The chain combines TRBV7-9 with TRBJ2-1; TRBD1 matches 7 bases. Unmatched junction bases numbered 5, after V lost 5 bases and J lost 4 bases. The CDR3 is 14 amino acids. CDR1 is SEHNR, CDR2 FQNEAQ, per germline (reference sequence). The CDR3 reads CASSTPGGYNEQFF. The CDR3 DNA sequence: TGTGCCAGCAGCACCCCAGGGGGTTACAATGAGCAGTTCTTC.

This chain links TRBV4-1 with TRBJ1-5, with TRBD1 matching over 7 bases. The CDR3 has 17 residues. V lost 1 base and J lost 7; bases outside the gene matches: 13. The V gene's germline CDR1 is MGHRA and CDR2 YSYEKL. This CDR3 reads CASSQVGFYRGNQPQHF. Here the CDR3 DNA reads TGCGCCAGCAGCCAAGTGGGGTTTTACAGGGGTAACCAGCCCCAGCATTTT.

The gene calls are TRBV6-5 and TRBJ2-7; possibly TRBD2 for D (5 bases). With 6 bases removed from V and 7 bases from J, the gap between germline ends came to 10 bases. CDR1 and CDR2 from the germline V gene are MNHEY and SVGAGI. CDR3 length: 11 residues. In DNA form, the CDR3 reads TGTGCCAGCAGAGGAGGTAGGGAGCAGTACTTC. Protein product: CASRGGREQYF.

V is TRBV19 and J is TRBJ1-2; 10 bases align to TRBD1. The V gene end was trimmed by 5 bases and the J gene end by 3 bases; junction bases not matched to a gene: 6. The CDR3 runs to 15 residues. Per the germline V gene, CDR1 is LNHDA and CDR2 is SQIVND (reference sequence). CDR3 protein: CASSSQTGGYYGYTF. The CDR3 DNA is TGTGCCAGTAGTTCCCAGACAGGGGGCTACTATGGCTACACCTTC.

In its sample, this clone was seen a few times. This rearrangement joins TRBV5-1 to TRBJ2-1; the D gene is possibly TRBD1 (5 bases). CDR1 is SGHRS and CDR2 is YFSETQ in the germline V gene. This CDR3 has 14 residues. The V end was cut by 2 bases, the J end by 8 bases, with 14 bases between. DNA of the CDR3: TGCGCCAGCAGCTTAGGCAGGGATACTCATGAGCAGTTCTTC. It specifies CASSLGRDTHEQFF.

The chain carries TRBV3-1 (or the pseudogene TRBV3-2) and TRBJ1-2; D unclear. CDR3 size: 12 residues. Germline CDR1 reads LGHDT; CDR2 reads YNNKEL (reference sequence). V was shortened by 5 bases and J by 5 bases, with 9 bases between the two germline ends. CDR3 residues: CASSSPVYGYTF. The CDR3 region has the DNA TGTGCCAGCAGCAGTCCAGTATATGGCTACACCTTC.

This chain connects TRBV20-1 to TRBJ2-5; 10 nucleotides match TRBD2. The CDR3 has 14 residues. V trimming: 3 bases; J trimming: 2 bases; junction bases outside the gene matches: 3. CDR1 DFQATT and CDR2 SNEGSKA come from the germline V gene (reference sequence). The chain's CDR3 is CSASEGLAQETQYF. The CDR3 bases are TGCAGTGCTAGTGAGGGACTAGCGCAAGAGACCCAGTACTTC.

The chain carries TRBV25-1 and TRBJ1-2; a weak D match, TRBD1 (5 bases). Between the trimmed V and J ends, which lost 3 bases and 4 bases, there was a span of 18 bases. The germline gives CDR1 MGHDK, CDR2 SYGVNS. The CDR3 covers 16 residues. The CDR3 DNA follows: TGTGCCAGCAGTGAGGCGGGGGACCGCATCGCCTATGGCTACACCTTC. Protein product: CASSEAGDRIAYGYTF.

In DNA form, the CDR3 reads TGTGCCAGCAGCTCCCAAAGCACAGATACGCAGTATTTT. Encoded protein: CASSSQSTDTQYF. V and J are TRBV7-8 and TRBJ2-3; D ambiguous. Trimming shortened V by 4 bases and J by 0 bases, and 5 bases separated the two germline ends. The CDR3 has 13 amino acids. Per the germline V gene, CDR1 is SGHVS and CDR2 is FQNEAQ.

The chain uses TRBV5-1 and TRBJ2-3; possibly TRBD1 for D (6 bases). The germline gives CDR1 SGHRS, CDR2 YFSETQ. V lost 4 bases to trimming and J lost 2 bases, with 14 bases between them. The CDR3 sequence is 15 residues long. CDR3 sequence (DNA): TGCGCCAGCAGCCTACAGGGCCTGGACACAGATACGCAGTATTTT. It yields the protein CASSLQGLDTDTQYF.

Many counts were recorded for this clone. The rearrangement uses TRBV10-3 and TRBJ2-7; 9 bases map to TRBD1. This CDR3 comprises 14 residues. From germline, CDR1 is ENHRY and CDR2 SYGVKD. Trimming at V came to 6 bases and at J to 7 bases, leaving 10 bases not matched to a gene. CDR3 sequence reads: CAISSGQGRKEQYF. The CDR3 coding sequence is TGTGCCATCAGCTCCGGACAGGGGAGGAAGGAGCAGTACTTC.

This clone was detected a few times. V and J are TRBV28 and TRBJ2-7; no reliable D call. Germline CDR1 MDHEN, CDR2 SYDVKM. The CDR3 loop spans 14 amino acids. Trimming removed 2 bases at V and 0 bases at J, with 8 bases between. The CDR3 protein is CASSLVTDSYEQYF. The CDR3 DNA reads as TGTGCCAGCAGTTTAGTTACAGACTCCTACGAGCAGTACTTC.

This clone has only one observation. This chain connects TRBV7-8 to TRBJ1-4; 7 positions agree with TRBD1. Germline V gives CDR1 SGHVS, CDR2 FQNEAQ. The CDR3 extends over 15 amino acids. With V trimmed by 6 bases and J by 4 bases, 8 bases remained unmatched. The CDR3 region has the DNA TGTGCCAGCAGATTGACCGGGACAGTTAATGAAAAACTGTTTTTT. Amino acids: CASRLTGTVNEKLFF.

The chain recombines TRBV6-4 with TRBJ2-1; perhaps TRBD2 as D (5 bases). In germline, CDR1 is MRHNA, CDR2 SNTAGT. V lost 6 bases, J lost 6 bases, and 15 bases lay in between. The CDR3 totals 14 residues. The CDR3 DNA sequence: TGTGCCAGCAGCGCTCTGGCTAGCTCCAATGAGCAGTTCTTC. It codes for CASSALASSNEQFF.

J is TRBJ2-1 and V is TRBV24-1; 10 bases fit TRBD2. J gave up 0 bases and V 1 base, and 17 bases lay outside the gene matches. In germline, CDR1 is KGHDR, CDR2 SFDVKD. The CDR3 loop spans 22 amino acids. CDR3 sequence: CATSDLGGPSGGEPFSYNEQFF. The CDR3, as DNA: TGTGCCACCAGTGATTTAGGGGGCCCAAGCGGGGGGGAGCCCTTCTCCTACAATGAGCAGTTCTTC.

The chain has TRBV5-4 and TRBJ1-2; TRBD1 might be the D (5 bases). V lost 5 bases, J lost 4 bases, and 15 bases lay in between. Germline-derived CDR1 and CDR2 are SGHNT and YYREEE (reference sequence). The CDR3 totals 14 residues. The CDR3 loop reads CASSHNQGFYGYTF. The CDR3 bases are TGTGCCAGCAGTCATAATCAGGGATTCTATGGCTACACCTTC.

The V gene is TRBV19, the J gene TRBJ2-3, with a weak D call TRBD2 (6 bases). Trimming pared 7 bases from V and 2 bases from J, leaving 19 bases between. Germline-derived CDR1 and CDR2 are LNHDA and SQIVND (reference sequence). The CDR3 is made up of 16 amino acids. The CDR3 loop is CASNPNLGGNTDTQYF. The CDR3 bases are TGTGCCAGTAACCCTAATCTCGGCGGGAACACAGATACGCAGTATTTT. Together with reference TRBV19 and TRBJ2-3, the CDR3 gives the full variable domain: DGGITQSPKYLFRKEGQNVTLSCEQNLNHDAMYWYRQDPGQGLRLIYYSQIVNDFQKGDIAEGYSVSREKKESFPLTVTSAQKNPTAFYLCASNPNLGGNTDTQYFGPGTRLTVL.

The J gene is TRBJ2-1, the V gene TRBV15, with D uncertain. V shed 1 base and J shed 5 bases, with 15 bases lying between them. The CDR3 spans 16 residues. Germline CDR1 LNHNV, CDR2 YYDKDF (reference sequence). The CDR3 loop reads CATSRVPLWRNNEQFF. The CDR3 region has the DNA TGTGCCACCAGCAGAGTCCCTCTCTGGCGGAACAATGAGCAGTTCTTC.